Each of the 6 T cell receptor beta chains below was sequenced from the same sample in a study of metastatic and nonmetastatic thyroid tumors. TCRdb re-clonotyped the PCR reads through MiXCR. This table holds under 95,000 clones, roughly 8.6% found once. Treatment of any kind had been given to no patient before thyroid surgery. Source material: blood. The receptors here all came from a female donor with papillary thyroid cancer or a benign thyroid nodule (not recorded which). Some clones in this sample may be carry-over from other donors' samples.

This clone has a count of ten or more. This chain uses TRBV6-4 with TRBJ2-2, with D unresolved. The germline V gene has CDR1 MRHNA and CDR2 SNTAGT. The V end lost 0 bases, the J end lost 2 bases, and 7 bases lay between the germline ends. This CDR3 spans 15 amino acids. Here the CDR3 reads CASSDSGHNTGELFF. Written as DNA, the CDR3 is TGTGCCAGCAGTGACTCGGGTCATAACACCGGGGAGCTGTTTTTT.

The chain joins TRBV20-1 to TRBJ2-7; D may be TRBD2 (6 bases). V lost 4 bases to trimming and J lost 0 bases, with 13 bases between them. Germline V gene sequence: CDR1 DFQATT, CDR2 SNEGSKA (reference sequence). This CDR3 contains 14 residues. The CDR3 loop reads CSAKGTLSSYEQYF. The DNA of the CDR3 is TGCAGTGCTAAAGGGACTCTTAGCTCCTACGAGCAGTACTTC.

Only a few counts were recorded for this clone. The chain has TRBV24-1 and TRBJ2-3, with D possibly being TRBD1 (6 bases). V lost 1 base and J lost 3, with 10 bases in between. The CDR3 totals 15 residues. The germline V gene encodes CDR1 KGHDR and CDR2 SFDVKD. The CDR3 region has the DNA TGTGCCACCAGTGATTTATCTAGGGGGACAGATACGCAGTATTTT. It specifies CATSDLSRGTDTQYF.

This clone appeared many times. The CDR3 loop reads CASSLASGGISYNEQFF. The CDR3 DNA reads TGTGCCAGCAGCTTAGCCAGCGGGGGTATCTCCTACAATGAGCAGTTCTTC. The chain joins TRBV13 to TRBJ2-1, with 8 nucleotides matching TRBD2. The J segment lost 0 bases and the V segment lost 1 base, leaving 5 bases of the junction unmatched. The germline V gene encodes CDR1 PRHDT and CDR2 FYEKMQ (reference sequence). The CDR3 contains 17 residues.

This clone was counted many times. The gene calls are TRBV7-6 and TRBJ1-1, with 8 bases lining up with TRBD1. In germline, CDR1 is SGHVS, CDR2 FNYEAQ. J gave up 4 bases and V 1 base, and 17 bases lay outside the gene matches. The CDR3 is 19 amino acids. The CDR3 nucleotides read TGTGCCAGCAGCTTAGGGGGGTTCAGGGGGCCCCGGGAGAGCACTGAAGCTTTCTTT. It yields the protein CASSLGGFRGPRESTEAFF.

This clone appeared many times. The V and J genes are TRBV6-1 and TRBJ2-1, with 8 bases fitting TRBD2. The CDR3 has 15 amino acids. Germline V lookup: CDR1 MNHNS, CDR2 SASEGT. Germline trimming cut 2 bases from V and 2 bases from J; bases unmatched to any gene: 2. The chain's CDR3 is CASSEQAGAYNEQFF. The CDR3 DNA is TGTGCCAGCAGTGAACAAGCGGGGGCCTACAATGAGCAGTTCTTC.